This T cell receptor (beta chain) was identified during a study of blood T cell repertoires in COVID-19. Study-level background: Collection of acute and convalescent COVID-19 samples took place in the United States, Italy and Spain. PBMCs, B-cell-depleted T cells, or T cells provided the cDNA or gDNA that made up the material.

Between the trimmed V and J ends, which lost 4 bases and 8 bases, there was a span of 13 bases. This CDR3 is 13 amino acids long. Germline V gene lookup returns CDR1 SGDLS and CDR2 YYNGEE. Methods used by the authors: Quantification of nucleated cells was approximated via reference gene primer amplification. The repertoire was sequenced with immunoSEQ multiplex PCR; TCRdb's copy has only in-frame clones and lacks some. That table is the source of V, J and clone size, and D and trimming were worked out from the DNA. Of roughly 150,000 clones listed, over 70% were seen once; the top ten hold roughly 9.2%.

The sequence came from a woman older than 75 with active or convalescent COVID-19. The sample consisted of peripheral blood. This chain uses TRBV9 with TRBJ2-1; D possibly corresponds to TRBD2 (7 bases). The CDR3 protein is CASSPQGRDEQFF. CDR3 sequence (DNA): TGTGCCAGCAGCCCCCAGGGGAGGGATGAGCAGTTCTTC. Full variable domain (rest looked up from reference TRBV9 and TRBJ2-1): DSGVTQTPKHLITATGQRVTLRCSPRSGDLSVYWYQQSLDQGLQFLIQYYNGEERAKGNILERFSAQQFPDLHSELNLSSLELGDSALYFCASSPQGRDEQFFGPGTRLTVL.